The clone carrying this T cell receptor (beta chain) appeared many times. Its antigen is undetermined. These data belong to a study of Ad26.COV2.S vaccination and SARS-CoV-2 variants. Germline V lookup: CDR1 LNHNV, CDR2 YYDKDF (reference sequence). This CDR3 has 14 residues. Trimming left V 0 bases short and J 13 bases short, with 13 bases between. Clones were read by immunoSEQ multiplex PCR, and TCRdb kept only the in-frame ones, dropping some. The sample records about 350,000 clones, just over 90% being singletons. Study results and limitations: Non-spike TCR breadth was similar in vaccine and placebo recipients.

This chain links TRBV15 with TRBJ1-6, with D perhaps matching TRBD1 (6 bases). This receptor was identified in a human donor who had recovered from COVID-19. Specimen: peripheral blood, collected after recovery from COVID-19. CDR3 bases: TGTGCCACCAGCAGAGAGCGACAGGCTTCGCCCCTCCACTTT. This translates into CATSRERQASPLHF.